The TCR beta chain under discussion was sequenced for a study of T cell repertoires in cytomegalovirus infection. The overall study: CMV infection together with matching HLA type was indicated by public TCR beta signatures.

Trimming removed 3 bases from V and 0 bases from J; junction bases left unmatched: 4. Germline lookup yields CDR1 MGHRA and CDR2 YSYEKL. There are 16 residues in the CDR3. TCRdb fed the reads into MiXCR, producing one record per CDR3 protein. The sample lists some 180,000 distinct CDR3 sequences; roughly 19% were seen once. General study findings and limits: CMV-specific TCR beta clonotypes restricted by HLA-C were the ones dominating the ex vivo response. Carriage of CMV together with the relevant HLA was identifiable through cumulative public TCR beta family frequency.

In its sample, this clonotype was seen a few times. No antigen is known for it. The receptor was derived from a human donor in good health (CMV status not recorded). Some clones in this sample may be carry-over from other donors' samples. The sequencing sample was made of PBMCs. The chain joins TRBV4-1 to TRBJ2-2; 7 bases fit TRBD2. CDR3: CASSHLAASNTGELFF. CDR3 nucleotide sequence: TGCGCCAGCAGCCACCTAGCGGCATCGAACACCGGGGAGCTGTTTTTT.